Listed below are T cell receptor beta chains from one sample, sequenced in a study of OX40 agonist ivuxolimab in advanced cancers. Sequencing used immunoSEQ multiplex PCR; TCRdb keeps in-frame clones, though not all of them. The sample lists around 9,800 clones; roughly 81% were seen once. The material was CD4+ or CD8+ T cells sorted from blood, obtained in a trial of the OX40 agonist ivuxolimab. These TCRs come from an adult with an advanced solid tumor such as melanoma, head and neck, liver or kidney cancer. The CDR3 runs from the conserved cysteine through the conserved F or W.

V,CDR3
TRBV28,CARTAGTHRSGQYF
TRBV19,CASSVTGRDTEAFF
TRBV2,CASSEASGSGGATGELFF
TRBV19,CASSPPGGGTEAFF
TRBV28,CASLGAYSSSGNTIYF
TRBV27,CASSLSIRNYNEQFF
TRBV21-1,CASSFGRGTGEIYEQYF
TRBV2,CASRETGGMNTEAFF
TRBV4-1,CASSQVQTGLGGNQPQHF
TRBV27,CASRTGYAEAFF